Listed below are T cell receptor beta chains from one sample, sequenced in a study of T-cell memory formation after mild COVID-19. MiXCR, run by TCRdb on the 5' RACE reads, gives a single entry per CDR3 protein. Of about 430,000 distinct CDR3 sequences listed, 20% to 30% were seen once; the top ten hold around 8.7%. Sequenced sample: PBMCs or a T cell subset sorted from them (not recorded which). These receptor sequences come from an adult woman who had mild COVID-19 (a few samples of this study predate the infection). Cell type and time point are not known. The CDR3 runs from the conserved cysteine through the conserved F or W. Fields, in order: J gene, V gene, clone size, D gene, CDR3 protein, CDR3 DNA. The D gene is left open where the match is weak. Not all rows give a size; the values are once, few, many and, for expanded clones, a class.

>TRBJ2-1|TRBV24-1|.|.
CATSDEAAEQFF
TGTGCCACCAGTGATGAGGCCGCTGAGCAGTTCTTC
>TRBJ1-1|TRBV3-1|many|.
CASSPGQTEAFF
TGTGCCAGCAGCCCGGGACAAACTGAAGCTTTCTTT
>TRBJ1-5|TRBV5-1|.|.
CASSPGRPFGNQPQHF
TGCGCCAGCAGCCCTGGCAGGCCTTTCGGCAATCAGCCCCAGCATTTT
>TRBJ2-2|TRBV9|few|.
CASSAQGSTGELFF
TGTGCCAGCAGCGCACAGGGTTCAACCGGGGAGCTGTTTTTT
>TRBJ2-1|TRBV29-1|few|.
CSVNGQREGHYNEQFF
TGCAGCGTCAACGGACAGCGCGAAGGGCACTACAATGAGCAGTTCTTC
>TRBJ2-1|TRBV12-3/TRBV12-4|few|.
CASSLRSWGEVYNEQFF
TGTGCCAGCAGCCTACGCTCATGGGGGGAAGTCTACAATGAGCAGTTCTTC
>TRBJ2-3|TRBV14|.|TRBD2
CASSQDASGGLNTQYF
TGTGCCAGCAGCCAAGATGCTAGCGGGGGATTGAATACGCAGTATTTT
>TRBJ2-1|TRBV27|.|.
CASSLLVGTHEQFF
TGTGCCAGCAGTCTCCTCGTCGGGACCCATGAGCAGTTCTTC
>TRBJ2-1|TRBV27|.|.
CASSFYSSRNNEQFF
TGTGCCAGCAGTTTTTATTCTAGCAGAAACAATGAGCAGTTCTTC
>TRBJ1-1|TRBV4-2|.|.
CASSQEVRGRNMNTEAFF
TGTGCCAGCAGCCAAGAGGTAAGGGGAAGAAACATGAACACTGAAGCTTTCTTT
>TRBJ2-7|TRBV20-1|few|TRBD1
CSAREGQGAYEQYF
TGCAGTGCTAGAGAGGGACAGGGGGCATACGAGCAGTACTTC
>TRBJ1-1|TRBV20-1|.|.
CSARLLTGRSEAFF
TGCAGTGCTAGACTATTGACGGGGAGGTCTGAAGCTTTCTTT
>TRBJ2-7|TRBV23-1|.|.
CASSHHLSVGTSYEQYF
TGCGCCAGCAGTCACCACTTATCCGTCGGCACCTCCTACGAGCAGTACTTC
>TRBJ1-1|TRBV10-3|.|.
CAISEQNAEAFF
TGTGCCATCAGCGAACAGAACGCTGAAGCTTTCTTT
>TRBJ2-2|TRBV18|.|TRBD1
CASSTQGAVNTGELFF
TGTGCCAGCTCAACCCAGGGGGCTGTTAACACCGGGGAGCTGTTTTTT
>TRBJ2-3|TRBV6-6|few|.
CASSPLDTQYF
TGTGCCAGCAGCCCCTTAGATACGCAGTATTTT
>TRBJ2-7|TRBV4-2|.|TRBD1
CASSRSHPSSPGQSSYEQYF
TGTGCCAGCAGCCGCTCACATCCCTCAAGCCCGGGACAGAGCTCCTACGAGCAGTACTTC
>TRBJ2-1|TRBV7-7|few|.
CASSASMSSYNEQFF
TGTGCTAGCAGCGCTAGCATGAGCTCCTACAATGAGCAGTTCTTC
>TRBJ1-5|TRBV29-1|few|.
CSVGSSRFEPQHF
TGCAGCGTTGGTTCTTCAAGATTTGAGCCCCAGCATTTT
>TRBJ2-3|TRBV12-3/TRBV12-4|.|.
CASTPTGTSTDTQYF
TGTGCCAGCACCCCTACCGGGACTAGCACAGATACGCAGTATTTT
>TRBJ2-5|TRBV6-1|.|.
CASSERQSGETQYF
TGTGCCAGCAGTGAAAGACAGTCCGGGGAGACCCAGTACTTC
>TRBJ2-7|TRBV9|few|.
CASSPWGRGYEQYF
TGTGCCAGCAGCCCCTGGGGGAGAGGCTACGAGCAGTACTTC
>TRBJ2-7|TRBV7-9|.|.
CASSASGEQYF
TGTGCCAGCAGCGCATCTGGCGAGCAGTACTTC
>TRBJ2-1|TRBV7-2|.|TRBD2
CASSPTSGINEQFF
TGTGCCAGCAGCCCGACTAGCGGGATAAATGAGCAGTTCTTC
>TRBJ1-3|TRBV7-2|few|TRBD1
CASSSGDRVGGNTIYF
TGTGCCAGCAGCTCCGGCGACAGGGTCGGTGGAAACACCATATATTTT
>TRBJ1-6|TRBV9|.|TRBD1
CASSPGQGVKNSPLHF
TGTGCCAGCAGCCCTGGACAGGGGGTAAAAAATTCACCCCTCCACTTT
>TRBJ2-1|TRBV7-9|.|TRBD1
CASSLADRGRIPTYNEQFF
TGTGCCAGCAGCTTAGCGGACAGGGGCCGGATTCCTACCTACAATGAGCAGTTCTTC